Shown below are 18 T cell receptor beta chains from a single sample sequenced in a study of T cells in localized non-small cell lung cancer. Clones were read by immunoSEQ multiplex PCR, and TCRdb kept only the in-frame ones, dropping some. Here the sample spans around 50,000 clones, around 83% being singletons. Sequencing was performed on PBMCs, taken before any cancer treatment. The source is a man between 40 and 70 years old with stage II lung adenocarcinoma.

The CDR3: CASKSVRGDQPQHF. CDR3 nucleotides: TGTGCCAGTAAATCGGTCAGGGGCGATCAGCCCCAGCATTTT. V and J are TRBV2 and TRBJ1-5; a possible D gene is TRBD1 (6 bases). Germline CDR1 and CDR2: SNHLY and FYNNEI. Trimming took 9 bases from V and 5 from J, leaving 17 bases between them. This CDR3 region has 14 residues.

V is TRBV4-1 and J is TRBJ2-5; 9 bases are a match to TRBD1. V was clipped by 1 base and J by 5 bases; unmatched bases: 2. The CDR3 is 14 amino acids. Germline V gene lookup returns CDR1 MGHRA and CDR2 YSYEKL. For the CDR3, the DNA is TGCGCCAGCAGCCAAGCAGGACAGGGGGAGACCCAGTACTTC. It is translated as CASSQAGQGETQYF.

This sequence joins TRBV5-1 and TRBJ1-1; D call uncertain. Germline loops: CDR1 SGHRS, CDR2 YFSETQ. Trimming shortened V by 6 bases and J by 1 base, and 10 bases separated the two germline ends. The CDR3 runs 13 residues. CDR3 amino acids: CASMEVWNTEAFF. Written as DNA, the CDR3 is TGCGCCAGCATGGAGGTTTGGAACACTGAAGCTTTCTTT.

The rearrangement links TRBV10-3 to TRBJ2-5, with D possibly being TRBD2 (5 bases). Trimming pared 4 bases from V and 5 bases from J, leaving 11 bases between. This CDR3 spans 13 amino acids. Germline loops: CDR1 ENHRY, CDR2 SYGVKD. CDR3 DNA: TGTGCCATCAGTGGTGGAGGCATTGAGACCCAGTACTTC. Translating it yields CAISGGGIETQYF.

J is TRBJ1-1 and V is TRBV9, with 11 bases fitting TRBD1. The J segment lost 4 bases and the V segment lost 2 bases, leaving 7 bases of the junction unmatched. This CDR3 has 16 residues. Germline V CDR1 and CDR2: SGDLS, YYNGEE. The CDR3 DNA reads as TGTGCCAGCAGCGTCCGGACAGGGGGCGCGGGCACTGAAGCTTTCTTT. Translated, it gives CASSVRTGGAGTEAFF.

The chain has TRBV5-1 and TRBJ1-2; D ambiguous. The CDR3 is made up of 16 amino acids. The germline V and J ends were trimmed by 5 bases and 14 bases, with 31 bases remaining between them. From germline, CDR1 is SGHRS and CDR2 YFSETQ. The CDR3 here is CASRPSQQRSFMAGTF. The CDR3 DNA reads as TGCGCCAGCAGACCCTCTCAACAAAGAAGTTTTATGGCTGGTACCTTC.

Only one count was recorded for this clone. The chain is built from TRBV10-3 and TRBJ2-5; weak D call: TRBD2 (7 bases). In germline, CDR1 is ENHRY, CDR2 SYGVKD. V was clipped by 3 bases and J by 2 bases, with 13 bases between them. The CDR3 is made up of 15 amino acids. CDR3 residues: CAISEVKGGQETQYF. The DNA for the CDR3 is TGTGCCATCAGTGAAGTAAAGGGGGGGCAAGAGACCCAGTACTTC.

The V and J genes are TRBV6-5 and TRBJ1-5; D ambiguous. The CDR3 is 13 residues long. The V gene lost 10 bases and the J gene lost 4 bases, with 14 bases spanning the gap. In germline, CDR1 is MNHEY, CDR2 SVGAGI. In DNA, the CDR3 is TGTGCCACCCGGAAAGAGCCAAATCAGCCCCAGCATTTT. It is translated as CATRKEPNQPQHF.

This chain uses TRBV11-2 with TRBJ2-1; TRBD2 matches at 8 bases. The CDR3 extends over 15 amino acids. Unmatched junction bases numbered 7, after V lost 5 bases and J lost 4 bases. In germline, CDR1 is SGHAT, CDR2 FQNNGV. As DNA, the CDR3 is TGTGCCAGCAGCCTGAGCGGGGGAACGTACAATGAGCAGTTCTTC. It is translated as CASSLSGGTYNEQFF.

This chain connects TRBV19 to TRBJ1-5; 10 nucleotides align to TRBD1. V shed 6 bases, J shed 4 bases, and the junction held 6 bases outside the gene matches. Germline V gene data show CDR1 as LNHDA and CDR2 as SQIVND (reference sequence). There are 15 residues in the CDR3. CDR3 DNA: TGTGCCAGTAGCCGCGGGACAGGGGAAAATCAGCCCCAGCATTTT. Translating it yields CASSRGTGENQPQHF.

This CDR3 is CASSLQGASGNTIYF. The CDR3 region has the DNA TGTGCCAGCAGTCTACAGGGGGCTTCTGGAAACACCATATATTTT. The J gene is TRBJ1-3, the V gene TRBV6-5, with 9 nucleotides matching TRBD1. The germline V gene has CDR1 MNHEY and CDR2 SVGAGI. This CDR3 contains 15 residues. V shed 5 bases and J 1 base; nucleotides not matched to a gene: 3.

The V gene is TRBV2, the J gene TRBJ2-2; a possible D gene is TRBD1 (5 bases). CDR1 SNHLY and CDR2 FYNNEI come from the germline V gene. The CDR3 has 12 residues. Trimming took off 4 bases at V and 6 bases at J, with 6 bases between the two ends. CDR3 bases: TGTGCCAGCAGTGCAGGGCCCGGGGAGCTGTTTTTT. The encoded protein is CASSAGPGELFF. Combining the CDR3 with reference TRBV2 and TRBJ2-2 gives the whole variable domain EPEVTQTPSHQVTQMGQEVILRCVPISNHLYFYWYRQILGQKVEFLVSFYNNEISEKSEIFDDQFSVERPDGSNFTLKIRSTKLEDSAMYFCASSAGPGELFFGEGSRLTVL.

The CDR3 DNA reads as TGTGCCAGCAGTGTAGCCAGGGCCTATGGCTACACCTTC. Translating gives CASSVARAYGYTF. The chain couples TRBV2 to TRBJ1-2; D might be TRBD1 (5 bases). CDR3 length: 13 amino acids. From germline, CDR1 is SNHLY and CDR2 FYNNEI. V was cut by 4 bases and J by 4 bases, with 10 bases left in between.

This clone appeared once. The rearrangement uses TRBV6-1 and TRBJ1-1; TRBD1 agrees at 7 bases. Germline V CDR1 and CDR2: MNHNS, SASEGT. J was trimmed by 8 bases and V by 6 bases; bases with no gene match: 15. The CDR3 runs 15 residues. The CDR3 DNA follows: TGTGCCAGCAGCAGGGGGTTACAGACCGCCGCAGAAGCTTTCTTT. It translates to CASSRGLQTAAEAFF.

This clone was seen more than once but under ten times. This chain uses TRBV11-1 with TRBJ2-2; no clear D. V was pared by 4 bases and J by 0 bases, with 0 bases between. The length of the CDR3 is 12 residues. The germline gives CDR1 SGHAT, CDR2 FQDESV (reference sequence). The CDR3 nucleotides read TGTGCCAGCAGCTCGAACACCGGGGAGCTGTTTTTT. Protein product: CASSSNTGELFF.

In this sample, this clone turned up once. The genes are TRBV2 and TRBJ1-1, with D maybe TRBD1 (6 bases). V lost 5 bases and J lost 3, with 10 bases in between. This CDR3 region has 13 residues. In germline, CDR1 is SNHLY, CDR2 FYNNEI. CDR3 loop: CASSIQGDTEAFF. The CDR3 bases are TGTGCCAGCAGTATACAGGGCGACACTGAAGCTTTCTTT.

The genes are TRBV6-5 and TRBJ2-7; 7 bases match TRBD1. Germline CDR1 is MNHEY and CDR2 is SVGAGI. The CDR3 contains 14 residues. With 6 bases clipped from V and 4 bases from J, the junction kept 9 bases outside the gene matches. DNA for the CDR3: TGTGCCAGCAGACCGGGACAGACAATTTACGAGCAGTACGTC. As protein: CASRPGQTIYEQYV.

V gene TRBV5-1 combines with J gene TRBJ1-1; D is uncertain. Trimming stripped 0 bases from V and 5 bases from J, with 8 bases between. Germline V gene lookup returns CDR1 SGHRS and CDR2 YFSETQ. CDR3 length: 13 amino acids. The CDR3 region has the DNA TGCGCCAGCAGCTTGGAACAGTCGACTGAAGCTTTCTTT. Translation gives CASSLEQSTEAFF.